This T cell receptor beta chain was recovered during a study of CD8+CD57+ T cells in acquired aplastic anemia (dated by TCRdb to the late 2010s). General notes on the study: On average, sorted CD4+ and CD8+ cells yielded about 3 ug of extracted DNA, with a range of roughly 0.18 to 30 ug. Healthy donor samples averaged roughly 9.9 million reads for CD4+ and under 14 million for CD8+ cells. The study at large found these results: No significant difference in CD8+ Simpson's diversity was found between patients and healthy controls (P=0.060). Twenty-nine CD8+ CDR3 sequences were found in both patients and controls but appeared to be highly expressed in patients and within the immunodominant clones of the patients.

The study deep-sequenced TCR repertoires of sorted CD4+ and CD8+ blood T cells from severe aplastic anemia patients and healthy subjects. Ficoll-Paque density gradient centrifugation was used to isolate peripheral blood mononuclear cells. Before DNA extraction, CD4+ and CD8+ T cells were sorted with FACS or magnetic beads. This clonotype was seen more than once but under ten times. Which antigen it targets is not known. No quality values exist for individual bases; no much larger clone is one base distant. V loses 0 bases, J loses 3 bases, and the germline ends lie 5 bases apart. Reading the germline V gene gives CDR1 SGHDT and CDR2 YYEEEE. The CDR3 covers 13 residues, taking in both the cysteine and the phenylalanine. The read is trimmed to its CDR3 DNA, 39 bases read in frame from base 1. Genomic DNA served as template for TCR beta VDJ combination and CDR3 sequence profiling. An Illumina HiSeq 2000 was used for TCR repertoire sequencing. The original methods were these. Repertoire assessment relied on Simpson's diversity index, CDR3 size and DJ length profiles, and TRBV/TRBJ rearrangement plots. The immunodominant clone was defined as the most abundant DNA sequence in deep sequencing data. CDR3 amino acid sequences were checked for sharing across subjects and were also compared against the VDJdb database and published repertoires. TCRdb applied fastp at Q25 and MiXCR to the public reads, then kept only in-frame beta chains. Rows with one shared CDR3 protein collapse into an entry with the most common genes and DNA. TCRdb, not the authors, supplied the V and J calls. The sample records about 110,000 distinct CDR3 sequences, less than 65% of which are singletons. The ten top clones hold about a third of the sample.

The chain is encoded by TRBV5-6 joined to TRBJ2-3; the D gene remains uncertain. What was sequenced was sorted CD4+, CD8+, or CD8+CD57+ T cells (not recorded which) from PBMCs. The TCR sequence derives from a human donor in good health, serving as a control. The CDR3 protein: CASSLEGTDTQYF. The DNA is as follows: TGTGCCAGCAGCTTGGAGGGTACAGATACGCAGTATTTT.